This TCR beta chain comes out of a study of blood T cell repertoires in COVID-19. Study summary: The cDNA or gDNA used as material had been derived from T cells, B-cell-depleted T cells, or PBMCs.

Clones were read by immunoSEQ multiplex PCR, and TCRdb kept only the in-frame ones, dropping some. The data show around 160,000 clones, 84% seen once. V dropped 5 bases and J dropped 1 base, with 6 bases sitting between them. Germline V gene lookup returns CDR1 SGHNT and CDR2 YENEEA. This CDR3 spans 13 amino acids. This clone was found a few times. Other DNA sequences from this sample encode an identical CDR3 as well. The chain has TRBV11-3 and TRBJ1-3; possible D gene TRBD1, 5 bases. The sequencing sample was made of peripheral blood. The receptor was derived from a human donor in a cohort sampled during active COVID-19. In DNA, the CDR3 is TGTGCCAGCAGCGGGGGGTCTGGAAACACCATATATTTT. Translating it yields CASSGGSGNTIYF.